Included here is one T cell receptor (beta chain) sequence, with context. Its antigen is as yet unknown. This record belongs to a study of T cell repertoires in cytomegalovirus infection. Findings and limits, study-wide: Cumulative public TCR beta family frequency identified carriers of CMV plus the relevant HLA.

Each CDR3 protein is one row after TCRdb ran MiXCR on the reads. The sample carries around 70,000 distinct CDR3 sequences, 25% to 30% recorded once. The V and J ends lost 7 bases and 6 bases respectively, with 16 bases between them. The V gene's germline CDR1 is MNHNS and CDR2 SASEGT. This CDR3 contains 14 residues. Sequences were derived from CD8+ T cells from cultured PBMCs, sampled from culture after CMV antigen stimulation. The sequence was obtained from a human donor in good health (CMV status not recorded). Some clones in this sample may be carry-over from other donors' samples. The rearrangement uses TRBV6-1 and TRBJ2-1; TRBD1 or TRBD2 may be the D gene (5 bases each). The CDR3 nucleotides are TGTGCCAGCACCCCGGGGCTGGAGGTCAATGAGCAGTTCTTC. Its translation: CASTPGLEVNEQFF.